A selection of T cell receptor beta chains follows, all from one sample in a study of cytomegalovirus exposure and HLA in healthy donors. Sequencing was performed with immunoSEQ multiplex PCR; in TCRdb, only in-frame clones are kept and a portion is missing. The table lists about 190,000 clones, roughly four fifths of them singletons. The material sequenced was PBMCs. Source of these receptors: a woman between 25 and 40 years old in good health and CMV-seropositive. The CDR3 runs from the conserved cysteine through the conserved F or W. Each record gives: CDR3 protein, CDR3 DNA, D gene, clone size, V gene, J gene. D genes are given only for firm matches. Not every row has a clone size; where given, it reads once, few, many or a size class.

CASGGQGVSSTDTQYF	TGCGCCAGCGGGGGGCAGGGGGTCTCAAGTACAGATACGCAGTATTTT	-	-	TRBV5-1	TRBJ2-3
CASSSPSSRSYEQYF	TGCGCCAGCAGCTCCCCCTCGAGCCGCTCCTACGAGCAGTACTTC	-	-	TRBV5-1	TRBJ2-7
CASSWNREETQYF	TGTGCCAGTAGTTGGAACAGAGAAGAGACCCAGTACTTC	-	few	TRBV19	TRBJ2-5
CASGLSRGVVDTGELFF	TGTGCTAGTGGTCTCTCCAGGGGTGTGGTGGACACCGGGGAGCTGTTTTTT	-	-	TRBV12-5	TRBJ2-2
CASSPAGGSYEQYF	TGTGCCAGTAGCCCGGCGGGCGGCTCCTACGAGCAGTACTTC	-	-	TRBV19	TRBJ2-7
CASSPRGTSGLQETQYF	TGTGCCAGCAGCCCGAGAGGGACTAGCGGTCTCCAAGAGACCCAGTACTTC	TRBD2	-	TRBV7-9	TRBJ2-5
CASSFVAVTEQFF	TGTGCCAGCAGCTTCGTGGCGGTAACTGAGCAGTTCTTC	-	-	TRBV7-9	TRBJ2-1
CASSLKGQAQSNTGELFF	TGCGCCAGCAGCTTGAAGGGACAGGCCCAGTCGAACACCGGGGAGCTGTTTTTT	TRBD1	-	TRBV5-1	TRBJ2-2
CASSQELALSTDTQYF	TGTGCCAGCAGCCAAGAGCTAGCCCTTAGCACAGATACGCAGTATTTT	-	-	TRBV4-2	TRBJ2-3
CAGGTGSLYNEQFF	TGTGCCGGGGGGACCGGGAGTCTCTACAATGAGCAGTTCTTC	-	-	TRBV28	TRBJ2-1
CAIGGVAGEEQYF	TGTGCCATCGGAGGGGTTGCGGGTGAGGAGCAGTACTTC	-	-	TRBV10-3	TRBJ2-7
CASSFGTGTYEQYF	TGCGCCAGCAGCTTTGGGACAGGGACCTACGAGCAGTACTTC	TRBD1	-	TRBV5-1	TRBJ2-7
CASSIRTSGNTGELFF	TGCGCCAGCAGCATCAGGACTAGCGGGAACACCGGGGAGCTGTTTTTT	TRBD2	-	TRBV5-1	TRBJ2-2
CASSSGLAGVYEQYF	TGCGCCAGCAGCTCAGGACTAGCGGGAGTCTACGAGCAGTACTTC	TRBD2	-	TRBV5-1	TRBJ2-7
CASSLDDRGLEQYF	TGTGCCAGCAGTTTAGACGACAGGGGGCTCGAGCAGTACTTC	TRBD1	-	TRBV27	TRBJ2-7
CASSGLAGSHTQYF	TGTGCCAGCAGCGGTTTAGCGGGATCCCATACGCAGTATTTT	TRBD2	-	TRBV2	TRBJ2-3
CASSRGLAVGPYNEQFF	TGCGCCAGCAGCCGGGGACTAGCGGTAGGGCCCTACAATGAGCAGTTCTTC	TRBD2	-	TRBV4-1	TRBJ2-1
CASSRDWSNEQFF	TGTGCCAGCAGCCGGGACTGGAGCAATGAGCAGTTCTTC	-	-	TRBV11-2	TRBJ2-1
CASSIRDGGGIALVDTEAFF	TGTGCCAGTAGTATTCGAGACGGGGGAGGCATAGCTTTGGTGGACACTGAAGCTTTCTTT	-	-	TRBV19	TRBJ1-1
CSATDTGELFF	TGCAGCGCTACGGACACCGGGGAGCTGTTTTTT	-	-	TRBV29-1	TRBJ2-2
CATSRDIVAANTGELFF	TGTGCCACCAGCAGAGATATAGTAGCGGCGAACACCGGGGAGCTGTTTTTT	-	-	TRBV15	TRBJ2-2
CASSRIAGLSSYNEQFF	TGCGCCAGCAGTCGGATAGCGGGACTCAGCTCCTACAATGAGCAGTTCTTC	TRBD2	-	TRBV10-1	TRBJ2-1
CASSMGGAQNTGELFF	TGTGCCAGTAGTATGGGCGGGGCCCAAAACACCGGGGAGCTGTTTTTT	-	few	TRBV19	TRBJ2-2
CASSLRGGYNEQFF	TGTGCCAGCAGTTTACGGGGGGGATACAATGAGCAGTTCTTC	TRBD2	-	TRBV28	TRBJ2-1
CASSGTGADGYTF	TGTGCCAGCTCGGGGACAGGGGCCGATGGCTACACCTTC	TRBD1	few	TRBV18	TRBJ1-2
CASRSPPGGGGNIQYF	TGTGCCAGCAGATCCCCCCCCGGGGGAGGGGGAAACATTCAGTACTTC	-	-	TRBV28	TRBJ2-4
CASSLVDFYTEAFF	TGTGCCAGCAGCTTGGTCGACTTTTACACTGAAGCTTTCTTT	-	-	TRBV5-6	TRBJ1-1
CASSLGGSYNEQFF	TGTGCCAGCAGTTTAGGGGGCAGCTACAATGAGCAGTTCTTC	-	-	TRBV28	TRBJ2-1
CASSPRTLSYNEQFF	TGTGCCAGCAGCCCGCGGACTCTCTCCTACAATGAGCAGTTCTTC	-	-	TRBV4-2	TRBJ2-1
CASSSAGTGPTGELFF	TGTGCCAGCAGTTCAGCCGGGACAGGGCCCACCGGGGAGCTGTTTTTT	TRBD1	-	TRBV28	TRBJ2-2
CASRLGQGRRGDPFF	TGTGCCAGCAGACTGGGACAGGGGCGGAGAGGCGACCCGTTTTTT	TRBD1	-	TRBV28	TRBJ1-4
CATSRDLAGVTDTQYF	TGTGCCACCAGCAGAGATCTAGCGGGAGTAACAGATACGCAGTATTTT	TRBD2	-	TRBV15	TRBJ2-3
CASSSPGLAGGGPDTQYF	TGTGCCAGCAGTTCGCCGGGACTAGCGGGCGGGGGTCCAGATACGCAGTATTTT	TRBD2	-	TRBV7-9	TRBJ2-3
CASRTSGATSSYEQYF	TGTGCCAGCAGGACCTCAGGGGCTACTAGCTCCTACGAGCAGTACTTC	-	few	TRBV6-6	TRBJ2-7
CASSPGAGGHNNEQFF	TGTGCCAGCTCACCTGGAGCGGGAGGGCATAACAATGAGCAGTTCTTC	TRBD2	-	TRBV18	TRBJ2-1
CASSQDRGIRYNEQFF	TGTGCCAGCAGCCAAGATCGAGGGATAAGGTACAATGAGCAGTTCTTC	-	few	TRBV14	TRBJ2-1
CASSQDGTGELFF	TGCGCCAGCAGCCAAGACGGCACCGGGGAGCTGTTTTTT	-	-	TRBV4-1	TRBJ2-2
CASSIGGLFTGELFF	TGTGCCAGTAGTATCGGGGGACTATTTACCGGGGAGCTGTTTTTT	TRBD2	-	TRBV19	TRBJ2-2
CASSLAGLSYEQYF	TGTGCCAGCAGCTTAGCAGGACTCTCCTACGAGCAGTACTTC	-	-	TRBV11-2	TRBJ2-7
CASAPGLAAYEQYF	TGTGCTAGTGCCCCGGGACTAGCGGCCTACGAGCAGTACTTC	TRBD2	-	TRBV12-5	TRBJ2-7
CASSVYEIGRLNYNEQFF	TGTGCCAGCAGCGTATATGAGATCGGGAGGTTAAACTACAATGAGCAGTTCTTC	TRBD2	once	TRBV9	TRBJ2-1
CASRGAYSYEQYF	TGTGCCAGCCGGGGGGCATACTCCTACGAGCAGTACTTC	-	-	TRBV27	TRBJ2-7
CASSELAGVGEQYF	TGTGCCAGCAGTGAACTAGCGGGAGTAGGAGAGCAGTACTTC	TRBD2	-	TRBV6-1	TRBJ2-5
CASSVDRGYNEQFF	TGCGCCAGCAGCGTGGACAGGGGCTACAATGAGCAGTTCTTC	TRBD1	once	TRBV5-1	TRBJ2-1
CASSDWAGGEGRYGYTF	TGTGCCAGCAGTGATTGGGCAGGGGGCGAAGGAAGGTATGGCTACACCTTC	TRBD1	-	TRBV6-1	TRBJ1-2
CASSLVGLALEDTQYF	TGCGCCAGCAGCTTGGTGGGGCTAGCGCTGGAGGATACGCAGTATTTT	-	once	TRBV5-1	TRBJ2-3
CAISTGLKETQYF	TGCGCCATCTCGACAGGGCTAAAAGAGACCCAGTACTTC	TRBD1	-	TRBV10-2	TRBJ2-5
CASSPPGTSGAANEQFF	TGTGCCAGCAGCCCTCCTGGGACTAGCGGGGCTGCCAATGAGCAGTTCTTC	TRBD2	-	TRBV11-3	TRBJ2-1
CSVDTGSTGELFF	TGCAGCGTTGACACAGGGAGTACCGGGGAGCTGTTTTTT	-	-	TRBV29-1	TRBJ2-2
CASSPGIGALTYEQYF	TGCGCCAGCAGCCCTGGGATAGGGGCGCTAACCTACGAGCAGTACTTC	-	-	TRBV5-1	TRBJ2-7
CSVEGRLAGGLGRERNEQFF	TGCAGCGTTGAAGGGCGTCTAGCGGGAGGGCTGGGGAGGGAAAGGAATGAGCAGTTCTTC	TRBD2	-	TRBV29-1	TRBJ2-1
CASSADRGRAEAFF	TGTGCCAGCAGTGCGGACAGGGGGAGGGCTGAAGCTTTCTTT	TRBD1	-	TRBV6-6	TRBJ1-1
CSSSLGGLEETQYF	TGTTCCAGCAGCTTAGGGGGCCTCGAGGAGACCCAGTACTTC	TRBD1	-	TRBV7-9	TRBJ2-5
CASSFLHRGGASGELFF	TGTGCCAGCAGCTTTCTTCATCGGGGGGGCGCCTCGGGAGAGCTGTTTTTT	TRBD2	-	TRBV7-9	TRBJ2-2
CASSITGANTGELFF	TGTGCCAGTAGTATCACCGGGGCGAACACCGGGGAGCTGTTTTTT	-	-	TRBV19	TRBJ2-2